This TCR beta chain derives from a study of blood T cell repertoires in COVID-19. V lost 3 bases and J lost 4; bases outside the gene matches: 2. This CDR3 is built from 13 residues. Comments on this clone: This sample includes further DNA sequences coding for the same CDR3.

Study processing details: The assay estimated nucleated cells by amplifying reference gene primers. Repertoires were generated with immunoSEQ multiplex PCR, while TCRdb's copy carries only in-frame clones and drops some. D and trimming come from the DNA, and the V and J calls and clone size come from that table. The top ten clones hold roughly 2% of a sample with some 260,000 clones, roughly 90% of them seen once. This chain links TRBV12-3 or TRBV12-4 with TRBJ1-2; 7 positions agree with TRBD1. Specimen: peripheral blood. The receptor was derived from a woman aged 40 to 50 who had recovered from COVID-19. The CDR3 here is CASSFQGGYGYTF. CDR3 DNA sequence: TGTGCCAGCAGTTTTCAGGGGGGCTATGGCTACACCTTC.